This T cell receptor (beta chain) is from a study of memory CD4+ T cells and cytomegalovirus serostatus (dated 2019 in TCRdb). The study in broad terms: The cohort included 35 or so healthy adults from Belgium, of whom 9 were CMV seropositive and approximately 25 were CMV seronegative. The study sequenced CD4+ memory TCRbeta repertoires of a Belgian cohort with known cytomegalovirus serostatus to replicate a published TCR-based CMV serostatus classifier.

Genomic DNA was extracted from sorted cells with the Quick-DNA Microprep Kit. Amplification of TCRbeta DNA was done with the immunoSEQ hsTCRbeta kit, following the protocol from the manufacturer. TCRbeta libraries were sequenced on an Illumina MiSeq instrument. Per the source publication's procedure: Removing out-of-frame sequences left 2,204,828 distinct TCRbeta sequences, an average of around 67,000 per individual. Each individual was scored using the number of approximately 160 previously reported CMV-associated TCRbeta sequences that the individual carried and the total number of productive distinct TCRbeta sequences. A beta-binomial model was reimplemented in Python, and scikit-learn random forests with default parameters were trained on data from the US cohort. Classifier performance on the Belgian cohort was summarized as median AUC with percentile confidence intervals over 10,000 bootstrap iterations. Sourced from immuneACCESS, this table was stored by TCRdb with only in-frame sequences that have V and J called. A share of the clones is absent; for the studies checked, an unresolved V gene accounts for under half, and the remainder has no known explanation. That table is the source of V, J and clone size, and D and trimming were worked out from the DNA. In all, the sample holds about 54,000 clones, and over 65% of those were seen once. The ten largest clones capture about 2.7% of the sample.

A FACSAria II was used to sort memory CD4+ T cells, defined as single viable CD3+CD4+CD8-CD45RO+ cells. To determine CMV serostatus, a Roche Elecsys assay was used that detects serum IgG against CMV pp150, pp28, p38 and p52. Once the samples were thawed, total CD4+ T cells were enriched through positive selection using CD4 magnetic microbeads. The samples came from a different study that was designed specifically to examine the CD4+ T cell memory repertoire. Following standard operating procedures, peripheral blood mononuclear cells were isolated and cryopreserved, while serum was kept at -80 degrees C. The staining used CD3-PerCP (BW264/56), CD4-APC (RPA-T4), CD45RO-PE (UCHT1) and CD8-Pacific Orange (3B5) antibodies, and Sytox blue was used to exclude non-viable cells. Study-level results and caveats: CMV serostatus prediction reached a median bootstrapped AUC of about 0.94 with the original framework and approximately 0.92 with a US-trained random forest. The results were read as suggesting that the CMV-associated TCR signature is, for the most part, present in the CD4+ memory repertoire. Of over 150 previously reported CMV-associated TCRbeta sequences, about 62 appeared in the CD4+ memory repertoires, each in one to five individuals. Only CD4+CD45RO+ memory cells were sequenced, in contrast to the original study, in which naive and memory CD4+ and CD8+ populations were covered. On the Belgian cohort, the classifier built on the original framework reached a median bootstrapped AUC of roughly 0.96, with a 95% CI of 0.76-1.00.

From the cysteine up to the phenylalanine, the CDR3 has a length of 11 residues. Only the CDR3 part of the read is kept: 33 bases, read in frame from the first base. The germline V gene supplies CDR1 MDHEN and CDR2 SYDVKM. Relative to germline, V is 7 bases shorter and J is 3 bases shorter, with 6 bases between their ends. This clone occurred a few times. Which antigen it targets is not known. One base away there is no much larger clone; base qualities are not given. The chain employs TRBV28 and TRBJ1-2, with no confident D gene call. The sequence derives from an adult in good health and CMV-seropositive. Source material: memory CD4+ T cells from blood. The DNA reads TGTGCCAGCAAGGCGGACTATGGCTACACCTTC. It encodes CASKADYGYTF.